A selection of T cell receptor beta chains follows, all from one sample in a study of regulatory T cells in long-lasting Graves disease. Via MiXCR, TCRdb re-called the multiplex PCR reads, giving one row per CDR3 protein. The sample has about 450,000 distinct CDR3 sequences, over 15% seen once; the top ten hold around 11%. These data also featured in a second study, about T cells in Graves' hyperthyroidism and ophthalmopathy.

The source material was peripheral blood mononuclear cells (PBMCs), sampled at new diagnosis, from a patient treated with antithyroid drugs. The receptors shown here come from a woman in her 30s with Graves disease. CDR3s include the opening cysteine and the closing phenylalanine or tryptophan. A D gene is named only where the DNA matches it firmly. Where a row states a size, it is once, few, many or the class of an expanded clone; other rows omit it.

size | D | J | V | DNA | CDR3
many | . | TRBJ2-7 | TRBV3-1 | TGTGCCACCCGGGGGGCGCGGGGCACCTACGAGCAGTACTTC | CATRGARGTYEQYF
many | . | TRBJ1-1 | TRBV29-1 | TGCAGCGTTCTTTGGGGTTCTGGCGCTGAAGCTTTCTTT | CSVLWGSGAEAFF
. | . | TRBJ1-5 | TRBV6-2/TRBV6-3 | TGTGCCAGCGGTTCGGACGGGTATTATAGCAATCAGCCCCAGCATTTT | CASGSDGYYSNQPQHF
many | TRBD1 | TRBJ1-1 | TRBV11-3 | TGTGCCAGCAGCAGAGGGGACAGGGTGAACACTGAAGCTTTCTTT | CASSRGDRVNTEAFF
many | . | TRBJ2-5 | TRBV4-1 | TGCGCCAGCAGCCAAGATTGGGGCAGGCCCGGGGAGACCCAGTACTTC | CASSQDWGRPGETQYF
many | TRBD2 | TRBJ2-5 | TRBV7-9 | TGTGCCAGCAGCTTAGTGCTACTAGCGGGAGAAGAGACCCAGTACTTC | CASSLVLLAGEETQYF
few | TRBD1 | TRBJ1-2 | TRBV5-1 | TGCGCCAGCAGCACCCGGGACAGGGGATTTGGCTACACCTTC | CASSTRDRGFGYTF
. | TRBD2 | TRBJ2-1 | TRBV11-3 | TGTGCCAGCAGTCAATCTAGCGGGAGCAGTGAGCAGTTCTTC | CASSQSSGSSEQFF
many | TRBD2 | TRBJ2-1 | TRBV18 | TGTGCCAGCTCACCGGTAATAGCGGGAGGCAATGAGCAGTTCTTC | CASSPVIAGGNEQFF
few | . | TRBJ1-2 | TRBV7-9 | TGTGCCCGCAGCGCGACCGTGTCCTATGGCTACACCTTC | CARSATVSYGYTF
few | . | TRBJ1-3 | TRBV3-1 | TGTGCCAGCAGCCAAGACTTCTTGGAGGGAAACACCATATATTTT | CASSQDFLEGNTIYF
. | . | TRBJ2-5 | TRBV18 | TGTGCCAGCTCTCCAGGACCAGCTGTGGGGGGGACCCAGTACTTC | CASSPGPAVGGTQYF
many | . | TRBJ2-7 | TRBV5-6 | TGTGCCAGCTCAGGGGTTCTCTACGAGCAGTACTTC | CASSGVLYEQYF
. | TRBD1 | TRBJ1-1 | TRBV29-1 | TGCAGCGCCCCCGGACAGGGTGACACTGAAGCTTTCTTT | CSAPGQGDTEAFF
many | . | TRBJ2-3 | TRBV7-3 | TGTGCCAGCAGCTTATCGGGCGGGCATGGGTCAGATACGCAGTATTTT | CASSLSGGHGSDTQYF
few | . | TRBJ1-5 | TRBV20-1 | TGCAGTGCTAGGTTCAGGCACAACAATCAGCCCCAGCATTTT | CSARFRHNNQPQHF
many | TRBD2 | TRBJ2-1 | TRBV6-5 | TGTGCCAGCAGTTACCGGGGGGTGGGTGAGCAGTTCTTC | CASSYRGVGEQFF
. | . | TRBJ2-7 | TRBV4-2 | TGTGCCAGCAGCCAAGCATCCGCCCTCCGGGGCGAGCAGTACTTC | CASSQASALRGEQYF
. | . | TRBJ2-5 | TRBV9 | TGTGCCAGCAGCGTAGAAGCCACGGCTGAGACCCAGTACTTC | CASSVEATAETQYF
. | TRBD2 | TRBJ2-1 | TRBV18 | TGTGCCAGCTCACCGAGAAGTTTTCGGGCTAGCGGGAGCCAGGGCAATGAGCAGTTCTTC | CASSPRSFRASGSQGNEQFF
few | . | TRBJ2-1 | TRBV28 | TGTGCCAGCACCCCAGGGACTGCCTCCTACAATGAGCAGTTCTTC | CASTPGTASYNEQFF
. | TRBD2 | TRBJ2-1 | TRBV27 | TGTGCCAGCAGTTTACGCGGGAGGGGGTACAATGAGCAGTTCTTC | CASSLRGRGYNEQFF
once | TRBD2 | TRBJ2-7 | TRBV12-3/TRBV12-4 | TGTGCCAGTTTACCGGGACTAGCGGGAGCCACCTACGAGCAGTACTTC | CASLPGLAGATYEQYF
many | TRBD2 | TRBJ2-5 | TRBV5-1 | TGCGCCAGCAGCTTGGCGGCGGGAGGGCCTCGGAAGACCCAGTACTTC | CASSLAAGGPRKTQYF
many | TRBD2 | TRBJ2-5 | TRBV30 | TGTGCTTCCCGACGACTAGCGGGAGAGACCCAGTACTTC | CASRRLAGETQYF
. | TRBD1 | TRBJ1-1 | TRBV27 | TGTGCCAGCAGACAGGGGGCCCCCCACATGAACACTGAAGCTTTCTTT | CASRQGAPHMNTEAFF
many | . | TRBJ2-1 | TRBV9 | TGTGCCAGCAGCGTAGGGGGCGCAAGTGAGCAGTTCTTC | CASSVGGASEQFF
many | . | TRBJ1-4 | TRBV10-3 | TGTGCCATCCCCGAGGAGGATGCAACTAATGAAAAACTGTTTTTT | CAIPEEDATNEKLFF
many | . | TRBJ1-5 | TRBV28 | TGTGCCAGCAGTTTATGGAGGGAAAATAGCAATCAGCCCCAGCATTTT | CASSLWRENSNQPQHF
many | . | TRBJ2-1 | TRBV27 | TGTGCCAGCACGGGCGGAGGGGAGCAGGAGCAGTTCTTC | CASTGGGEQEQFF
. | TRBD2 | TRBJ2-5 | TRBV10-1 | TGCGCCAGCAGTAAGTCTAGCGGGAAACATCGAGAGACCCAGTACTTC | CASSKSSGKHRETQYF